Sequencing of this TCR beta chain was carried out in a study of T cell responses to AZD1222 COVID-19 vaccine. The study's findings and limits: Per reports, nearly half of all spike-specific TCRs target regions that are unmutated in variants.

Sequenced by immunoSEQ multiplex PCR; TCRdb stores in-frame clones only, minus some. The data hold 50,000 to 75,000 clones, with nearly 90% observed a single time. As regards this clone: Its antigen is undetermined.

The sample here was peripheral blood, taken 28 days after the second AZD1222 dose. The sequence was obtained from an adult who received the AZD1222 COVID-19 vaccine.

CDR3 residues: CASSPLHTPETQYF. DNA of the CDR3: TGTGCCAGCAGCCCCCTTCACACGCCAGAGACCCAGTACTTC. This chain uses TRBV5-6 with TRBJ2-5; unclear D gene. Deletions cut 4 bases from V and 4 bases from J, with 14 bases between. The CDR3 covers 14 residues. From germline, CDR1 is SGHDT and CDR2 YYEEEE.